These 5 T cell receptor beta chains came from one sample sequenced in a study of cytomegalovirus exposure and HLA in healthy donors. PCR amplification relied on 60 Vbeta primers (plus 13 Jbeta primers). Assay used: immunoSEQ multiplex PCR; TCRdb lists only in-frame clones, some missing. The data contain about 200,000 clones, 82% of them seen just once; the ten biggest clones take up approximately 2.5%. Sequenced: PBMCs. These receptors were collected from a woman in her 40s in good health and CMV-seronegative.

This rearrangement joins TRBV19 to TRBJ1-5; a weak D match, TRBD1 (6 bases). Germline values: CDR1 LNHDA, CDR2 SQIVND (reference sequence). Trimming cost V 5 bases and J 0 bases, with 17 bases left between them. The CDR3 contains 17 residues. The CDR3 DNA reads as TGTGCCAGTAGTGTAGGGCAGGGGTCTTATAGCAATCAGCCCCAGCATTTT. It encodes CASSVGQGSYSNQPQHF.

This clone turned up a few times. V and J are TRBV4-2 and TRBJ2-2; 8 nucleotides match TRBD2. CDR1 and CDR2 from the germline V gene are LGHNA and YNFKEQ. Trimming removed 0 bases from V and 4 bases from J; junction bases left unmatched: 10. The CDR3 has 18 residues. The DNA for the CDR3 is TGTGCCAGCAGCCAAGACATCGGGACTAGTCAGACCACCGGGGAGCTGTTTTTT. It translates to CASSQDIGTSQTTGELFF.

The chain combines TRBV28 with TRBJ2-7; possible D gene TRBD2, 5 bases. From germline, CDR1 is MDHEN and CDR2 SYDVKM. The CDR3 is 14 residues long. V was clipped by 8 bases and J by 6 bases, with 20 bases between them. The CDR3 sequence: CASGRTGRVFEQYF. The DNA for the CDR3 is TGTGCCAGCGGAAGGACGGGAAGGGTTTTCGAGCAGTACTTC.

The rearrangement joins TRBV7-2 to TRBJ2-3; D is uncertain. Germline CDR1 SGHTA, CDR2 FQGNSA. The CDR3 is 13 amino acids. Trimming cost V 5 bases and J 4 bases, with 10 bases left between them. In DNA, the CDR3 is TGTGCCAGCAGCCTTACAGAACCAGATACGCAGTATTTT. Translation gives CASSLTEPDTQYF.

The chain carries TRBV19 and TRBJ1-5; D unresolved. Trimming left V 6 bases short and J 3 bases short, with 9 bases between. The germline gives CDR1 LNHDA, CDR2 SQIVND (reference sequence). This CDR3 comprises 13 residues. This chain's CDR3 is CASSWALNQPQHF. CDR3 sequence (DNA): TGTGCCAGTAGCTGGGCCCTCAATCAGCCCCAGCATTTT.